Given below is one TCR beta chain in context. This entry belongs to a study of long-term antiretroviral therapy in people with HIV. The libraries were made with immunoSEQ v3.0 at survey level. Data came from immunoSEQ multiplex PCR; TCRdb stores just in-frame clones and leaves some out. This sample carries 20,000 to 25,000 clones, almost 95% of them seen once, and the ten largest clones take around 7%. The input for sequencing was unsorted PBMCs, taken 4.4 years after starting antiretroviral therapy. The receptor was isolated from a woman in her forties or fifties with HIV.

The CDR3 DNA reads TGTGCCAGCAGTGATAGAAGAATTCAGAACACTGAAGCTTTCTTT. Protein: CASSDRRIQNTEAFF. The chain uses TRBV25-1 and TRBJ1-1; D gene unclear. Germline V gene data show CDR1 as MGHDK and CDR2 as SYGVNS. This CDR3 has 15 amino acids. V lost 3 bases to trimming and J lost 1 base, with 12 bases between them.